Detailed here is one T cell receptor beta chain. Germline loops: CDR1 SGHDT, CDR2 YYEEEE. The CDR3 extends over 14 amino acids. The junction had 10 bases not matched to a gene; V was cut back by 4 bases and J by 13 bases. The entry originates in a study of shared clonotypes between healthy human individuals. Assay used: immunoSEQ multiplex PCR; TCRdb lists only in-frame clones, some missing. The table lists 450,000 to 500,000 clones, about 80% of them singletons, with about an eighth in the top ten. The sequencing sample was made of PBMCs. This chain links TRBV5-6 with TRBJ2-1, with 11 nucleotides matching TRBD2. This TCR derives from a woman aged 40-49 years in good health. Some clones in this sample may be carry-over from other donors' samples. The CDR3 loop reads CASSTGLADYHQFF. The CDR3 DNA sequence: TGTGCCAGCAGCACGGGACTAGCGGATTATCATCAGTTCTTC.